A selection of T cell receptor beta chains follows, all from one sample in a study of T cell responses to AZD1222 COVID-19 vaccine. Profiling relied on immunoSEQ multiplex PCR, and the TCRdb table lists in-frame clones only, not all of them. The table includes roughly 150,000 clones, over 80% detected once. The specimen was peripheral blood, collected 28 days after the second AZD1222 dose. These TCRs come from an adult who received the AZD1222 COVID-19 vaccine. Both conserved end residues are part of each CDR3. The D gene is left open where the match is weak. Where a row states a size, it is once, few, many or the class of an expanded clone; other rows omit it.

V gene,J gene,clone size,D gene,CDR3 protein,CDR3 DNA
TRBV6-1,TRBJ1-1,NA,NA,CASSDLVRNTEAFF,TGTGCCAGCAGTGATTTAGTAAGGAACACTGAAGCTTTCTTT
TRBV6-2/TRBV6-3,TRBJ2-5,NA,TRBD2,CASSWTSFQETQYF,TGTGCCAGCAGTTGGACTAGCTTCCAAGAGACCCAGTACTTC
TRBV12-5,TRBJ2-5,NA,NA,CASGLVLGNLKTQYF,TGTGCTAGTGGTTTGGTACTAGGGAATCTGAAGACCCAGTACTTC
TRBV7-2,TRBJ2-2,NA,NA,CASSPFKGTTGELFF,TGTGCCAGCAGCCCGTTTAAAGGGACTACCGGGGAGCTGTTTTTT
TRBV10-3,TRBJ2-4,NA,NA,CATSPGQVKRGDIQYF,TGTGCCACCTCCCCCGGACAGGTCAAAAGGGGGGACATTCAGTACTTC
TRBV2,TRBJ1-2,NA,NA,CASSGQLRDYGYTF,TGTGCCAGCAGCGGACAGTTACGGGACTATGGCTACACCTTC
TRBV28,TRBJ2-7,once,NA,CASSPSHTSEQYF,TGTGCCAGCAGCCCCTCTCACACATCCGAGCAGTACTTC
TRBV29-1,TRBJ2-7,NA,TRBD2,CSVAPGLAGAYEQYF,TGCAGCGTTGCCCCGGGACTAGCGGGTGCCTACGAGCAGTACTTC
TRBV20-1,TRBJ1-1,NA,NA,CTVGGTSAFF,TGCACCGTGGGAGGGACCTCGGCTTTCTTT
TRBV3-1/TRBV3-2,TRBJ1-5,NA,NA,CASSQGGRSNQPQHF,TGTGCCAGCAGCCAAGGGGGACGTTCCAATCAGCCCCAGCATTTT
TRBV2,TRBJ1-5,NA,NA,CATSPGPLSNQPQHF,TGTGCCACTTCCCCGGGGCCCCTTAGCAATCAGCCCCAGCATTTT
TRBV6-6,TRBJ1-5,NA,TRBD1,CASSYSTGGGQPQHF,TGTGCCAGCAGTTACTCGACAGGGGGAGGGCAGCCCCAGCATTTT
TRBV29-1,TRBJ2-5,NA,TRBD1,CSAATGGVETQYF,TGCAGCGCGGCGACAGGGGGTGTCGAGACCCAGTACTTC
TRBV5-6,TRBJ2-2,NA,TRBD2,CASSLKKGLVVGELFF,TGTGCCAGCAGCTTGAAGAAGGGACTAGTAGTCGGGGAGCTGTTTTTT
TRBV6-5,TRBJ2-5,NA,TRBD1,CASRRTGQETQYF,TGTGCCAGCAGAAGGACAGGGCAAGAGACCCAGTACTTC
TRBV18,TRBJ2-6,NA,TRBD1,CASSPLQGASGANVLTF,TGTGCCAGCTCACCGCTACAGGGGGCCTCGGGGGCCAACGTCCTGACTTTC
TRBV9,TRBJ1-3,NA,TRBD1,CASSVAGGDSLGFSGNTIYF,TGTGCCAGCAGCGTAGCCGGGGGGGACAGTCTAGGTTTTTCTGGAAACACCATATATTTT
TRBV6-5,TRBJ1-5,NA,TRBD1,CASRRDSSSNQPQHF,TGTGCCAGCAGACGGGACAGTAGTAGCAATCAGCCCCAGCATTTT
TRBV6-6,TRBJ2-5,NA,TRBD2,CASSYGLAGHQETQYF,TGTGCCAGCAGTTATGGACTAGCGGGACACCAAGAGACCCAGTACTTC
TRBV9,TRBJ2-1,NA,NA,CASSVGQAGNEQFF,TGTGCCAGCAGCGTCGGACAGGCGGGGAATGAGCAGTTCTTC
TRBV4-3,TRBJ1-5,NA,NA,CASSQDTSENQPQHF,TGCGCCAGCAGCCAAGATACCAGTGAGAATCAGCCCCAGCATTTT
TRBV10-3,TRBJ2-2,NA,TRBD1,CASGTGAVGELFF,TGTGCCAGCGGGACAGGAGCTGTCGGGGAGCTGTTTTTT
TRBV4-1,TRBJ1-1,NA,NA,CASSQRFLGNTEAFF,TGCGCCAGCAGCCAAAGATTTCTAGGGAACACTGAAGCTTTCTTT